This T cell receptor (beta chain) was captured by sequencing in a study of cytotoxic CD8 clonotypes in ibrutinib-treated CLL. CDR1 is SGHVS and CDR2 is FQNEAQ in the germline V gene. This CDR3 region has 17 residues. V trimming: 4 bases; J trimming: 0 bases; junction bases outside the gene matches: 3. Findings and limits, study-wide: Clonality was elevated at ibrutinib response and had returned toward baseline at progression. Public clonotypes occurred uncommonly; on treatment, they contracted or remained stable.

Measured with immunoSEQ multiplex PCR; TCRdb has only the in-frame clones, and not every one. The sample carries approximately 20,000 clones, roughly 80% recorded once. As for this clone: No antigen is known for it.

The sequences come from PBMCs, collected before ibrutinib treatment. The gene calls are TRBV7-8 and TRBJ2-4, with 13 nucleotides matching TRBD2. The TCR was taken from a human donor with chronic lymphocytic leukemia. As DNA, the CDR3 is TGTGCCAGCAGCTCTAGGACTAGCGGGGGAGCCAAAAACATTCAGTACTTC. This gives the protein CASSSRTSGGAKNIQYF.